This T cell receptor beta chain derives from a study of T cell responses to AZD1222 COVID-19 vaccine. Remarks on this clone: Its antigen is as yet unknown.

Data came from immunoSEQ multiplex PCR; TCRdb stores just in-frame clones and leaves some out. The table shows some 120,000 clones, with around 84% occurring only once. The CDR3 contains 12 residues. V was shortened by 2 bases and J by 4 bases, with 5 bases between the two germline ends. Germline V CDR1 and CDR2: ENHRY, SYGVKD. Notes on the study in general: Sampling captured repertoires only after the peak T cell response. A rise in Spike-specific TCR breadth and depth followed two AZD1222 doses. The donor cohort was predominantly white British with a female majority, and clonal diversity may have been underestimated.

Second-dose schedules of about 4 or about 12 weeks were combined. The sequencing here drew on peripheral blood, taken 28 days after the second AZD1222 dose. This sequence joins TRBV10-3 and TRBJ1-2; D gene unclear. This TCR derives from an adult who received the AZD1222 COVID-19 vaccine. For the CDR3, the DNA is TGTGCCATCAGTGAGGGGCTCTATGGCTACACCTTC. It specifies CAISEGLYGYTF.